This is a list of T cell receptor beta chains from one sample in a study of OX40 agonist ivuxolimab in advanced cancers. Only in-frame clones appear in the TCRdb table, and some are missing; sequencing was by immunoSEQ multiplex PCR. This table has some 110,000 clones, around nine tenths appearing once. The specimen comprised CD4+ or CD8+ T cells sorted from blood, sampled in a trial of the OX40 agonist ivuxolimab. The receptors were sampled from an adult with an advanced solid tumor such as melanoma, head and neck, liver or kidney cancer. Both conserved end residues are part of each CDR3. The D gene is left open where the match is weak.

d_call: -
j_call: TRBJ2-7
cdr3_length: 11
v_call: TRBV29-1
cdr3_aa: CSVGQFGEQYF

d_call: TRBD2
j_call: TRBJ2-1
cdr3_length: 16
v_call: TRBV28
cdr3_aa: CASSLWLAGGNNEQFF

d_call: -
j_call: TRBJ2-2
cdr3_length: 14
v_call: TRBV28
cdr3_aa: CASSPLAYTGELFF

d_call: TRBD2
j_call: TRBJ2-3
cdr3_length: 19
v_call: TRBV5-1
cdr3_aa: CASSLVGVSGGPLTDTQYF

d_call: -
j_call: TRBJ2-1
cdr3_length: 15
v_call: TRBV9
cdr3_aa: CASSVDVGVGNEQFF

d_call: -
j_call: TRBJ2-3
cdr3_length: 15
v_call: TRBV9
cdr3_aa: CASSLGGPSTDTQYF

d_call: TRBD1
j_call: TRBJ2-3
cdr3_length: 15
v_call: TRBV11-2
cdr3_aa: CASSVGTGVTDTQYF

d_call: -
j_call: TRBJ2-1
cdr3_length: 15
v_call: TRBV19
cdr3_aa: CASRRGGQTYNEQFF

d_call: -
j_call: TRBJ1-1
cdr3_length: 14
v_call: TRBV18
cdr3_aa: CASSPQGLNTEAFF

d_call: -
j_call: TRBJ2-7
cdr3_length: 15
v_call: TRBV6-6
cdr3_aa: CASSYSWGSSYEQYF

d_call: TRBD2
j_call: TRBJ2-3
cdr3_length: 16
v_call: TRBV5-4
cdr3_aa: CASSLDLAGNTDTQYF

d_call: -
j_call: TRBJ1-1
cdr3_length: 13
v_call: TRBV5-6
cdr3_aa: CASTWGTNTEAFF

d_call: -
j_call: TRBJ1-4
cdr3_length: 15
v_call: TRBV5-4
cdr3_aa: CASSSNPTTAEKLFF

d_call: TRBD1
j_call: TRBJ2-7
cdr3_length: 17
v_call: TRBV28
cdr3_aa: CASSLASGTGGKDEQYF

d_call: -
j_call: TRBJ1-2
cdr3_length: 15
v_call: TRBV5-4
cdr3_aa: CASSLSQPSNYGYTF

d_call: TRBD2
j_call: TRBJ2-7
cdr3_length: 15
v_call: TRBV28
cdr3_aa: CASAPGGESSYEQYF

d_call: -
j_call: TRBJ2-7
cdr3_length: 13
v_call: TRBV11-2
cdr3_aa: CASSARTAYEQYF

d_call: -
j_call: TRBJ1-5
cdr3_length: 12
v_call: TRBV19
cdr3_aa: CASSRPSQPQHF

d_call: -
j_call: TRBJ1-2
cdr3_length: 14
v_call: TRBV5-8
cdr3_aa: CASSLDREVYGYTF

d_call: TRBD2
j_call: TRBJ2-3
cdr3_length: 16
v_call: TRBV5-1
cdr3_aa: CASSRIPGLATDTQYF

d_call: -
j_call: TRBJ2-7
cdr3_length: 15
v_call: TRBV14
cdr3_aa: CASSPLGTQSYEQYF

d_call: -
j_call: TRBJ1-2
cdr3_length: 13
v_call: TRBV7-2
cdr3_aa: CASSPGTEYGYTF

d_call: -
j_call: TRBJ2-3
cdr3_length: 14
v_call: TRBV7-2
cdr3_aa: CASSFLGEADTQYF

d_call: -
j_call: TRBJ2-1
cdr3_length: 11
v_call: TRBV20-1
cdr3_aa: CSASMVGEQFF

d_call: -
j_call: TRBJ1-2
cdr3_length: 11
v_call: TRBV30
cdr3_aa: CAWGGGDGYTF

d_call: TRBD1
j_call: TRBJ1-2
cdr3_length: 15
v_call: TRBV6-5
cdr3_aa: CASSYGDRGDYGYTF

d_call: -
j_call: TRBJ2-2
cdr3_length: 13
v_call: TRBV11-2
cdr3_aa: CASSSRLAGELFF

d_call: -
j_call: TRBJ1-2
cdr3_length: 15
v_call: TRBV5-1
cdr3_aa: CASSLAEGRGYGYTF

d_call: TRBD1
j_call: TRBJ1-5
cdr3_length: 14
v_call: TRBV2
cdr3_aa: CASSAEGGYQPQHF

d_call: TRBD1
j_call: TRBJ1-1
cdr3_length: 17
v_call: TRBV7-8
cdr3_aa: CASSLRGDRGRDTEAFF

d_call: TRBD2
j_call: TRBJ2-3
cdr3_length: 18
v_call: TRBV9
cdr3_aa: CASSVSGTSGGGTDTQYF

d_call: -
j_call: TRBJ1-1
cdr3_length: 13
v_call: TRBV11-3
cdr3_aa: CASSFAAFTEAFF

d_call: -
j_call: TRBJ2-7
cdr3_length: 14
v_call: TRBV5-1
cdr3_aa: CASSLGWASREQYF

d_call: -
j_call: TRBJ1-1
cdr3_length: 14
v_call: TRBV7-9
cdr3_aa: CASTSGRGGTEAFF

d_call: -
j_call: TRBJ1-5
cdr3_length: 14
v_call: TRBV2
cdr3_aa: CASNTLGPNQPQHF

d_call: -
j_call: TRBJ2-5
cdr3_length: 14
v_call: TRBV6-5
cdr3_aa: CASRKPGSRETQYF

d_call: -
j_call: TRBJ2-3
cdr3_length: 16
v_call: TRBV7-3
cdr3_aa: CASSLIGEGVTDTQYF

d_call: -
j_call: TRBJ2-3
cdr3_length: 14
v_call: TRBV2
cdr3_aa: CASTGGSDTDTQYF

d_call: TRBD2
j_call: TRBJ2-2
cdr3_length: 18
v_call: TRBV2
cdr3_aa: CASRALIGAGGNTGELFF

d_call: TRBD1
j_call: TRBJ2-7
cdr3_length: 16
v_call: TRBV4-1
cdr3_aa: CASSQGEGTGSYEQYF

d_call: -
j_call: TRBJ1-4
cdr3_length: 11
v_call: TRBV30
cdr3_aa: CAWSRNEKLFF

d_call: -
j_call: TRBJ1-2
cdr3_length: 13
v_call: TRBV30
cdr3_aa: CAWNGGGRWGYTF

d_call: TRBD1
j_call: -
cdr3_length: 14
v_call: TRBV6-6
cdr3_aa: CASKLRGRSGEQYF

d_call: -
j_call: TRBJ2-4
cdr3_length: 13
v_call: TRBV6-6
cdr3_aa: CASSYRPENIQYF

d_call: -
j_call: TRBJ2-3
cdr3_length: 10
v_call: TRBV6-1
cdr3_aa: CASVSHTQYF

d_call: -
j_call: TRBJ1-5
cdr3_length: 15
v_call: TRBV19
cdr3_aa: CASSIDGTANQPQHF

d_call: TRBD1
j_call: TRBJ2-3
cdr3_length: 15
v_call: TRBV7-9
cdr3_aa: CASSLATGQGISQYF

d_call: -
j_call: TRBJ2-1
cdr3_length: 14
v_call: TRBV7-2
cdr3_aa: CASSLVGFYNEQFF

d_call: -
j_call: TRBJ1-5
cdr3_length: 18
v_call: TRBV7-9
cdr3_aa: CASSLWAPTAGLNQPQHF

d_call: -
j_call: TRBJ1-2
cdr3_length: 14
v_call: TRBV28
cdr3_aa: CASSLGQGIDGYTF